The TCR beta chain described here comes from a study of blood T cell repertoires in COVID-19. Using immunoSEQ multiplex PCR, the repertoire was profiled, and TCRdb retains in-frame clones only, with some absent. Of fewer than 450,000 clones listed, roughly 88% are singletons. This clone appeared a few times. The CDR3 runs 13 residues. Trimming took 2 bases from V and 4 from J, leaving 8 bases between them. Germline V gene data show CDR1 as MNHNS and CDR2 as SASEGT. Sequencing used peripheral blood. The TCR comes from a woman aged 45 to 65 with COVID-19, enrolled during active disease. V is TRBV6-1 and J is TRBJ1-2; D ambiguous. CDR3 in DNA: TGTGCCAGCAGTGAACAAGACATCTATGGCTACACCTTC. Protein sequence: CASSEQDIYGYTF.